The clone carrying this T cell receptor beta chain has a single count. This entry belongs to a study of neoadjuvant anti-PD-1 for oral cavity cancer. Repertoires were generated with immunoSEQ multiplex PCR, while TCRdb's copy carries only in-frame clones and drops some. The sample comprises some 6,000 clones, roughly 53% of which are singletons, and roughly 7.1% rests with the top ten. Time point reported: after neoadjuvant nivolumab, at surgical resection. Trimming cost V 5 bases and J 1 base; bases outside gene matches: 9. The CDR3 loop spans 16 amino acids. The germline V gene has CDR1 SEHNR and CDR2 FQNEAQ (reference sequence).

Sample: tumor tissue, taken after nivolumab (anti-PD-1) treatment. This receptor was taken from a person aged 35-80 years with oral cavity squamous cell carcinoma. V is TRBV7-9 and J is TRBJ2-7; 9 positions agree with TRBD1. As DNA, the CDR3 is TGTGCCAGCAGCGATCCTGCCGGGACAGGGTCCTACGAGCAGTACTTC. This encodes CASSDPAGTGSYEQYF.